The entry below gives a single T cell receptor (beta chain) sequence along with its context. Its target is unknown. The entry originates in a study of shared clonotypes between healthy human individuals. Study-level background: Participating donors consisted of a couple of women and a few men aged 18 to 49. Study-level findings and limits: Collection of samples was limited to blood; tissue repertoires likely differ.

The CDR3 spans 13 residues. Germline V gene data show CDR1 as GTSNPN and CDR2 as SVGIG (reference sequence). The ends were cut back, 4 bases at V and 5 bases at J, with 11 bases in the middle. Using immunoSEQ multiplex PCR, the repertoire was profiled, and TCRdb retains in-frame clones only, with some absent. The data show about half a million clones, 79% seen once. The TCR comes from a woman in her thirties or forties in good health. Some clones in this sample may be carry-over from other donors' samples. This chain connects TRBV30 to TRBJ1-4; D not certain. The sequencing sample was made of PBMCs. CDR3 in amino acids: CAWTRTANEKLFF. In DNA form, the CDR3 reads TGTGCCTGGACGAGAACAGCGAATGAAAAACTGTTTTTT. Full variable domain (rest looked up from reference TRBV30 and TRBJ1-4): SQTIHQWPATLVQPVGSPLSLECTVEGTSNPNLYWYRQAAGRGLQLLFYSVGIGQISSEVPQNLSASRPQDRQFILSSKKLLLSDSGFYLCAWTRTANEKLFFGSGTQLSVL.